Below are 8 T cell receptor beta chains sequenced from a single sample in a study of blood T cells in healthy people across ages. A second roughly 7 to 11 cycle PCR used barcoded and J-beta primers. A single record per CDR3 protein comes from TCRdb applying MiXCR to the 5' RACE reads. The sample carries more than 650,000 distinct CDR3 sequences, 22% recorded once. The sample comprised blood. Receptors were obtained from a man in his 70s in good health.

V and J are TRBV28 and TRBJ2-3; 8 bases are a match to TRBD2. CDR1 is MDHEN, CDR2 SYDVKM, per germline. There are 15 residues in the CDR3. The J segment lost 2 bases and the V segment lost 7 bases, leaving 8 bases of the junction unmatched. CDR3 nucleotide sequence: TGTGCCAGCATGCGCCAGCGGGGGTTCACAGATACGCAGTATTTT. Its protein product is CASMRQRGFTDTQYF. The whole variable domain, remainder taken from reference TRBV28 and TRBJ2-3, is DVKVTQSSRYLVKRTGEKVFLECVQDMDHENMFWYRQDPGLGLRLIYFSYDVKMKEKGDIPEGYSVSREKKERFSLILESASTNQTSMYLCASMRQRGFTDTQYFGPGTRLTVL.

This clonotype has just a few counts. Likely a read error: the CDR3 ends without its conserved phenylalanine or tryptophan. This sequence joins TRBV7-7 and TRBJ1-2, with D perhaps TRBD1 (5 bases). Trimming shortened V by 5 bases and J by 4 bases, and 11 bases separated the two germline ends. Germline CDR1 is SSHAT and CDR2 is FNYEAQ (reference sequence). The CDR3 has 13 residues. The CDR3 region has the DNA TGTGCCAGCAGCCCTCTCACAGGCTATGGCTACACCCTC. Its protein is CASSPLTGYGYTL.

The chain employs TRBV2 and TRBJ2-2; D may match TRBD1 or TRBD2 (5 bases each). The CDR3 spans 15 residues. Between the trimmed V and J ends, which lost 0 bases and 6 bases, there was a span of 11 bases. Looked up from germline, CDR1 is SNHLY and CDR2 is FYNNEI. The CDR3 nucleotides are TGTGCCAGCAGTGAAGCGCTCCGGGGCTCCGGGGAGCTGTTTTTT. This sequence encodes CASSEALRGSGELFF.

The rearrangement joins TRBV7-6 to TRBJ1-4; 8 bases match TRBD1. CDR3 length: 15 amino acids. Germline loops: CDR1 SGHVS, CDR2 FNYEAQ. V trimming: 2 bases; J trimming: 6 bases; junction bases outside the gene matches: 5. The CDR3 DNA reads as TGTGCCAGCAGCTTACAGGGGGCTGGGTATGAAAAACTGTTTTTT. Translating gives CASSLQGAGYEKLFF.

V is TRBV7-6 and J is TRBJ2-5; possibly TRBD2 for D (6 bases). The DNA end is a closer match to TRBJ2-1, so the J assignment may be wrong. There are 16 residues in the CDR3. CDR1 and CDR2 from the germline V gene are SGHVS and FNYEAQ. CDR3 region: CASSLGPLVGGNEQFF. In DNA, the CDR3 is TGTGCCAGCAGCTTAGGTCCGTTGGTTGGAGGGAATGAGCAGTTCTTC.

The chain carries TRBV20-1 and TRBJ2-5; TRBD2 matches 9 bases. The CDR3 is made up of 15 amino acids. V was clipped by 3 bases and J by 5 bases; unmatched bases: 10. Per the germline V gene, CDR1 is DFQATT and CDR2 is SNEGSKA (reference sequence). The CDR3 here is CSASSREGMGETQYF. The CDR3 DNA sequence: TGCAGTGCTAGTTCGCGGGAGGGCATGGGGGAGACCCAGTACTTC.

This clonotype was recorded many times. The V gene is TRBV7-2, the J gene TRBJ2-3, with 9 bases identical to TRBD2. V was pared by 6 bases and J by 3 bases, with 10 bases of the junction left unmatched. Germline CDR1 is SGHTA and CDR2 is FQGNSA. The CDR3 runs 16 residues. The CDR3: CASSRRASGITDTQYF. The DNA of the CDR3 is TGTGCCAGCAGTCGTAGGGCTAGCGGGATAACAGATACGCAGTATTTT. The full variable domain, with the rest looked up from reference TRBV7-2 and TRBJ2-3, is GAGVSQSPSNKVTEKGKDVELRCDPISGHTALYWYRQSLGQGLEFLIYFQGNSAPDKSGLPSDRFSAERTGGSVSTLTIQRTQQEDSAVYLCASSRRASGITDTQYFGPGTRLTVL.

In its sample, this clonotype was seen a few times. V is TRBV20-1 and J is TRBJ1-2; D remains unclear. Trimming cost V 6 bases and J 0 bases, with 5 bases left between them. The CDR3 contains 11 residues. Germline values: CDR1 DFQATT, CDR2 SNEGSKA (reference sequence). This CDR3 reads CSARPNYGYTF. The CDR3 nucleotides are TGCAGTGCGAGGCCTAACTATGGCTACACCTTC.